One sample yielded the 31 T cell receptor beta chains listed below, sequenced in a study of regulatory T cells in long-lasting Graves disease. This sample's time point: newly diagnosed GD, antithyroid drugs for less than 3 months. The TCR library was prepared using RNA isolated from PBMCs. CDR3-region Arm-PCR and iRepertoire HTBI primers produced the TCR beta libraries. Each CDR3 protein is one row after TCRdb ran MiXCR on the multiplex PCR reads. The sample lists about 540,000 distinct CDR3 sequences; roughly 12% were seen once. The data also belong to a second study, concerning T cells in Graves' hyperthyroidism and ophthalmopathy.

The source was peripheral blood mononuclear cells (PBMCs), collected at new diagnosis, from a patient treated with antithyroid drugs. All receptors come from a man younger than 45 with Graves disease.

This clonotype was recorded a few times. The chain carries TRBV12-5 and TRBJ1-3; 7 nucleotides align to TRBD1. This CDR3 is 13 amino acids long. V lost 7 bases to trimming and J lost 8 bases; unmatched junction nucleotides: 8. Germline V gene lookup returns CDR1 LGHNT and CDR2 FRNRAP. The CDR3 sequence is CASAGQIADTIYF. The CDR3 nucleotides are TGTGCTAGTGCGGGACAGATTGCGGACACCATATATTTT.

This clonotype has ten or more counts. The rearrangement uses TRBV20-1 and TRBJ2-7; D might be TRBD2 (6 bases). Deletions cut 6 bases from V and 3 bases from J, with 12 bases between. CDR3 length: 12 residues. CDR1 is DFQATT and CDR2 is SNEGSKA in the germline V gene (reference sequence). For the CDR3, the DNA is TGCAGTGCCGACCCCGGGGGCTACGAGCAGTACTTC. This codes for CSADPGGYEQYF.

The chain has TRBV20-1 and TRBJ2-7; possibly TRBD2 for D (6 bases). This CDR3 is built from 15 residues. V was cut by 3 bases and J by 2 bases, with 17 bases left in between. Germline CDR1 reads DFQATT; CDR2 reads SNEGSKA (reference sequence). CDR3 sequence reads: CSARGTGGATYEQYF. The DNA of the CDR3 is TGCAGTGCTAGGGGTACCGGAGGGGCTACCTACGAGCAGTACTTC.

This clonotype was seen only a few times. CDR3 loop: CASSLGGASGGQETQYF. CDR3 sequence (DNA): TGCGCCAGCAGCTTGGGAGGAGCTAGCGGGGGTCAAGAGACCCAGTACTTC. This chain joins TRBV5-1 and TRBJ2-5; 10 nucleotides line up with TRBD2. After removal of 0 bases from V and 2 bases from J, the junction contained 7 bases not matched to a gene. The CDR3 is 17 residues long. Germline V gives CDR1 SGHRS, CDR2 YFSETQ.

This clonotype occurred many times. The chain couples TRBV12-3 or TRBV12-4 to TRBJ2-4; 8 nucleotides line up with TRBD2. The CDR3 length is 17 residues. With 3 bases clipped from V and 12 bases from J, the junction kept 19 bases outside the gene matches. The CDR3, as DNA: TGTGCCAGCAGTTTCTTGCCGGGACTAGGGCCAAAAACAAGTCAGTACTTC. This gives the protein CASSFLPGLGPKTSQYF.

V and J are TRBV5-1 and TRBJ2-1; 9 bases align to TRBD2. Germline lookup yields CDR1 SGHRS and CDR2 YFSETQ. The length of the CDR3 is 17 residues. With 4 bases clipped from V and 7 bases from J, the junction kept 15 bases outside the gene matches. The CDR3 region is CASSPPGVAGVINEQFF. The CDR3 DNA reads as TGCGCCAGCAGCCCTCCGGGGGTAGCGGGAGTTATTAATGAGCAGTTCTTC.

This clonotype was observed at least ten times. The V and J genes are TRBV9 and TRBJ2-1; maybe TRBD2 (5 bases). The V end was cut by 2 bases, the J end by 3 bases, with 6 bases between. In germline, CDR1 is SGDLS, CDR2 YYNGEE. CDR3 length equals 13 residues. DNA for the CDR3: TGTGCCAGCAGCGTCGGGAACTACAATGAGCAGTTCTTC. Amino acids: CASSVGNYNEQFF.

This clonotype was seen at least ten times. CDR3 region: CASSTRRRGDYGYTF. The CDR3 DNA reads TGTGCCAGCAGTACACGTCGTAGGGGGGACTATGGCTACACCTTC. This chain joins TRBV27 and TRBJ1-2; possibly TRBD1 for D (6 bases). V was clipped by 5 bases and J by 3 bases, with 16 bases between them. Germline V gene sequence: CDR1 MNHEY, CDR2 SMNVEV (reference sequence). The CDR3 length is 15 residues.

This clonotype was recorded at least ten times. The V and J genes are TRBV11-2 and TRBJ1-6; 9 bases map to TRBD1. The CDR3 loop spans 14 amino acids. Looked up from germline, CDR1 is SGHAT and CDR2 is FQNNGV. The V gene end was trimmed by 1 base and the J gene end by 12 bases; junction bases not matched to a gene: 4. DNA of the CDR3: TGTGCCAGCAGCTTAGGGGGACAGGGTCTACCCCTCCACTTT. It specifies CASSLGGQGLPLHF.

This clonotype was recorded many times. This chain joins TRBV7-3 and TRBJ2-1, with 13 nucleotides matching TRBD2. The germline gives CDR1 SGHTA, CDR2 FQGTGA. The CDR3 is 17 amino acids. V lost 4 bases, J lost 7 bases, and 10 bases stayed unmatched. CDR3 sequence (DNA): TGTGCCAGCAGCTCCCGGACTAGCGGGAGTATCCAAAATGAGCAGTTCTTC. Translating gives CASSSRTSGSIQNEQFF.

This clonotype was observed a handful of times. The rearrangement links TRBV18 to TRBJ1-6, with 8 bases lining up with TRBD1. V lost 6 bases and J lost 7; bases outside the gene matches: 5. The germline V gene encodes CDR1 KGHSH and CDR2 LQKENI. The CDR3 is 14 residues long. The DNA for the CDR3 is TGTGCCAGCTCCACTCGACAGGGGAATTCACCCCTCCACTTT. It specifies CASSTRQGNSPLHF.

V usage is TRBV4-1 and J usage is TRBJ1-2; D may be TRBD1 (6 bases). There are 15 residues in the CDR3. V lost 2 bases to trimming and J lost 2 bases, with 12 bases between them. Germline CDR1 is MGHRA and CDR2 is YSYEKL. CDR3 loop: CASSQTGQTNYGYTF. In DNA, the CDR3 is TGCGCCAGCAGCCAAACGGGACAAACAAACTATGGCTACACCTTC.

At least ten counts were recorded for this clonotype. The chain recombines TRBV2 with TRBJ2-3, with D possibly being TRBD2 (6 bases). The CDR3 is made up of 11 amino acids. Trimming removed 8 bases from V and 10 bases from J, with 13 bases in between. Germline V gives CDR1 SNHLY, CDR2 FYNNEI. CDR3 nucleotides: TGTGCCAGCGGACTGGGGGAGGCGCAGTATTTT. Protein: CASGLGEAQYF.

This clonotype was observed many times. The chain joins TRBV10-3 to TRBJ2-1; 12 bases are shared with TRBD2. The CDR3 contains 17 residues. V shed 0 bases and J 8 bases; nucleotides not matched to a gene: 8. Germline lookup yields CDR1 ENHRY and CDR2 SYGVKD. CDR3 DNA sequence: TGTGCCATCAGTGAGTCCCTAGCGGGAGGGCCTTTAGATGAGCAGTTCTTC. Translating it yields CAISESLAGGPLDEQFF.

The chain uses TRBV25-1 and TRBJ2-7; TRBD1 matches at 7 bases. The CDR3 extends over 11 amino acids. Trimming removed 8 bases from V and 4 bases from J; junction bases left unmatched: 2. Germline V lookup: CDR1 MGHDK, CDR2 SYGVNS. Written as DNA, the CDR3 is TGTGCCAGCGGACAGGAGTACGAGCAGTACTTC. It yields the protein CASGQEYEQYF.

The V gene is TRBV7-9, the J gene TRBJ1-1; a possible D gene is TRBD1 (6 bases). The CDR3 is 12 residues long. The germline V and J ends were trimmed by 5 bases and 11 bases, with 15 bases remaining between them. Germline CDR1 reads SEHNR; CDR2 reads FQNEAQ (reference sequence). CDR3 amino acids: CASSPGGGQAFF. DNA of the CDR3: TGTGCCAGCAGCCCGGGGGGGGGCCAGGCTTTCTTT.

This clonotype was observed a few times. This chain joins TRBV19 and TRBJ2-1, with TRBD2 matching over 14 bases. CDR3 length: 19 amino acids. V lost 3 bases to trimming and J lost 8 bases; unmatched junction nucleotides: 15. Germline assignment: CDR1 LNHDA and CDR2 SQIVND (reference sequence). The CDR3 DNA follows: TGTGCCAGTAGTATCCGGGGACTAGCGGGAGAGTTATGGGGCGATGAGCAGTTCTTC. This sequence encodes CASSIRGLAGELWGDEQFF.

This clonotype was counted only a few times. The J gene is TRBJ2-3, the V gene TRBV7-9, with 7 bases lining up with TRBD2. The trim removed 1 base at V and 9 bases at J, leaving 7 bases unmatched. The CDR3 has 14 amino acids. Germline values: CDR1 SEHNR, CDR2 FQNEAQ (reference sequence). The CDR3 sequence is CASSLGSAGVTQYF. CDR3 nucleotide sequence: TGTGCCAGCAGCTTAGGCTCGGCGGGAGTGACGCAGTATTTT.

This clonotype was observed at least ten times. At one of its ends the junction is not consistent with the germline gene, which may arise from a read error. The chain joins TRBV10-3 to TRBJ2-1; unclear D gene. The CDR3 is made up of 12 amino acids. Per germline, CDR1 ENHRY and CDR2 SYGVKD. The CDR3 nucleotides read TGTGCCATCAGTGAGTCAGCCGTTATACGTGTCTTC. Amino acid sequence: CAISESAVIRVF.

About this clonotype: The junction and the germline gene differ at one end; a read error may be behind it. The V call is TRBV6-1, the J call TRBJ1-2, with unresolved D. Germline lookup yields CDR1 MNHNS and CDR2 SASEGT. The CDR3 is made up of 15 amino acids. Written as DNA, the CDR3 is TGTGCCTGCAGTGAAGCACAAATCGCAACCCGAGGCTACACCTTC. Translating gives CACSEAQIATRGYTF.

The rearrangement uses TRBV7-9 and TRBJ2-7; D call uncertain. V lost 5 bases and J lost 4, with 15 bases in between. The CDR3 length is 14 residues. Germline CDR1 reads SEHNR; CDR2 reads FQNEAQ (reference sequence). Here the CDR3 reads CASSLKGSGYEQYF. CDR3 DNA sequence: TGTGCCAGCAGCCTTAAGGGAAGTGGGTACGAGCAGTACTTC. The full variable domain, in which reference TRBV7-9 and TRBJ2-7 provide the parts outside the CDR3, is DTGVSQNPRHKITKRGQNVTFRCDPISEHNRLYWYRQTLGQGPEFLTYFQNEAQLEKSRLLSDRFSAERPKGSFSTLEIQRTEQGDSAMYLCASSLKGSGYEQYFGPGTRLTVT.

The chain links TRBV2 to TRBJ2-5; D remains ambiguous. The CDR3 sequence is 13 residues long. V gave up 6 bases and J gave up 7 bases, with 15 bases separating them. Germline V gene lookup returns CDR1 SNHLY and CDR2 FYNNEI. CDR3 nucleotides: TGTGCCAGCAGCGTGGAGACCTCGGGGACCCAGTACTTC. It codes for CASSVETSGTQYF.

This clonotype has at least ten counts. The chain employs TRBV11-2 and TRBJ2-1; TRBD2 matches 14 bases. V lost 0 bases and J lost 1; bases outside the gene matches: 8. This CDR3 comprises 20 residues. Germline V lookup: CDR1 SGHAT, CDR2 FQNNGV. CDR3: CASSLEAGLAGVRSYNEQFF. The CDR3 nucleotides are TGTGCCAGCAGCTTAGAGGCGGGACTAGCGGGAGTTCGGTCCTACAATGAGCAGTTCTTC.

This sequence joins TRBV5-1 and TRBJ2-7, with 8 positions matching TRBD1. The CDR3 contains 13 residues. Looked up from germline, CDR1 is SGHRS and CDR2 is YFSETQ. V lost 2 bases and J lost 7; bases outside the gene matches: 5. The CDR3 sequence: CASSFRGLDEQYF. DNA for the CDR3: TGCGCCAGCAGCTTCAGGGGGCTGGATGAGCAGTACTTC.

This clonotype has ten or more counts. The J gene is TRBJ2-7, the V gene TRBV10-3, with TRBD1 identical over 10 bases. The CDR3 extends over 13 amino acids. Looked up from germline, CDR1 is ENHRY and CDR2 is SYGVKD. Trimming took 6 bases from V and 2 from J; bases not matched to a gene: 1. CDR3 loop: CAIRDRGAYEQYF. CDR3 DNA sequence: TGTGCCATCAGGGACAGGGGGGCCTACGAGCAGTACTTC.

The table lists this clonotype with many counts. The chain recombines TRBV11-2 with TRBJ2-1, with TRBD2 identical over 10 bases. Trimming removed 6 bases from V and 7 bases from J; junction bases left unmatched: 6. This CDR3 contains 14 residues. Germline lookup yields CDR1 SGHAT and CDR2 FQNNGV. CDR3 amino acids: CASSRSGRANEQFF. The CDR3 DNA sequence: TGTGCCAGCAGTCGAAGCGGGAGGGCAAATGAGCAGTTCTTC.

The V gene is TRBV7-3, the J gene TRBJ2-1; D not resolved. Germline V gene data show CDR1 as SGHTA and CDR2 as FQGTGA. V was clipped by 1 base and J by 6 bases, with 7 bases between them. The CDR3 length is 13 residues. The CDR3 loop reads CASSLKGLNEQFF. The DNA for the CDR3 is TGTGCCAGCAGCTTAAAAGGCCTCAATGAGCAGTTCTTC.

This clonotype was recorded at least ten times. This chain joins TRBV10-3 and TRBJ1-1; TRBD1 aligns across 7 bases. The germline V gene encodes CDR1 ENHRY and CDR2 SYGVKD. This CDR3 contains 13 residues. V gave up 10 bases and J gave up 2 bases; unmatched junction bases: 7. The CDR3 here is CATDREGNTEAFF. The CDR3 nucleotides read TGTGCCACCGACAGGGAGGGTAACACTGAAGCTTTCTTT.

Details on this clonotype: This clone may be a read error of a much larger clone one base away. This chain links TRBV6-9 with TRBJ1-2; D is undetermined. The CDR3 contains 15 residues. Trimming removed 3 bases at V and 0 bases at J, with 11 bases between. The germline CDR1 and CDR2 sequences are MNHGY and SVAAGI. CDR3 amino acids: CASSYPYDTNYGYTF. The DNA for the CDR3 is TGTGCCAGCAGTTACCCGTATGACACTAACTATGGCTACACCTTC.

J is TRBJ1-2 and V is TRBV27; D might be TRBD1 (6 bases). The CDR3 totals 13 residues. V lost 8 bases and J lost 7, with 17 bases in between. Germline values: CDR1 MNHEY, CDR2 SMNVEV (reference sequence). The chain's CDR3 is CASGVGGLSGYTF. In nucleotides, the CDR3 is TGTGCCAGCGGGGTGGGGGGCTTAAGTGGCTACACCTTC.

As to this clonotype: It may be a read error: a sequence one base away is much more abundant. The chain uses TRBV9 and TRBJ1-1; 8 bases are shared with TRBD1. CDR1 SGDLS and CDR2 YYNGEE come from the germline V gene. CDR3 length equals 14 residues. Trimming cost V 5 bases and J 1 base; bases outside gene matches: 4. CDR3 nucleotide sequence: TGTGCCAGCAGTATACAGGGGGGGAACACTGAAGCTTTCTTT. It codes for CASSIQGGNTEAFF.